This passage covers 22 T cell receptor beta chains from one sample sequenced in a study of somatic mutations in cytotoxic T cells in rheumatoid arthritis. The method was immunoSEQ multiplex PCR; TCRdb's version includes in-frame clones alone and lacks a portion of them. The sample shows 19,000 or so clones, roughly nine tenths of them seen only once. Sequences were obtained from CD8+ T cells sorted from blood. The receptors were sampled from a man aged 35 to 55 in good health.

This chain joins TRBV9 and TRBJ2-2; 11 bases align to TRBD2. With V trimmed by 3 bases and J by 5 bases, 3 bases remained unmatched. CDR3 length equals 15 residues. Germline loops: CDR1 SGDLS, CDR2 YYNGEE. The CDR3 loop reads CASSALAGGTGELFF. In DNA form, the CDR3 reads TGTGCCAGCAGCGCATTAGCGGGAGGGACCGGGGAGCTGTTTTTT.

V and J are TRBV7-9 and TRBJ2-1; 7 bases agree with TRBD2. This CDR3 has 13 amino acids. Trimming took 1 base from V and 6 from J; bases not matched to a gene: 0. Germline CDR1 is SEHNR and CDR2 is FQNEAQ (reference sequence). The chain's CDR3 is CASSLGTSNEQFF. CDR3 nucleotide sequence: TGTGCCAGCAGCTTAGGGACTAGCAATGAGCAGTTCTTC. Full variable domain (outside the CDR3, taken from reference TRBV7-9 and TRBJ2-1): DTGVSQNPRHKITKRGQNVTFRCDPISEHNRLYWYRQTLGQGPEFLTYFQNEAQLEKSRLLSDRFSAERPKGSFSTLEIQRTEQGDSAMYLCASSLGTSNEQFFGPGTRLTVL.

The chain is built from TRBV7-9 and TRBJ1-3, with D possibly being TRBD1 (5 bases). Germline assignment: CDR1 SEHNR and CDR2 FQNEAQ (reference sequence). The CDR3 sequence is 16 residues long. V lost 5 bases, J lost 3 bases, and 17 bases lay in between. The CDR3 DNA sequence: TGTGCCAGCAGCCCCCTACAGGTGGAGGTTGGAAACACCATATATTTT. This sequence encodes CASSPLQVEVGNTIYF.

V and J are TRBV5-8 and TRBJ1-2; D call uncertain. Between the trimmed V and J ends, which lost 4 bases and 12 bases, there was a span of 7 bases. Germline values: CDR1 SGHTS, CDR2 YDEGEE. The CDR3 has 9 residues. Here the CDR3 reads CASSPHNTF. CDR3 nucleotides: TGTGCCAGCAGCCCACATAACACCTTC.

This chain links TRBV7-9 with TRBJ2-1, with 11 positions matching TRBD2. Germline V gives CDR1 SEHNR, CDR2 FQNEAQ (reference sequence). The CDR3 consists of 15 residues. V shed 4 bases, J shed 2 bases, and the junction held 1 base outside the gene matches. In DNA, the CDR3 is TGTGCCAGCAGCTCGGGACTAGCGGCCTACAATGAGCAGTTCTTC. Residues: CASSSGLAAYNEQFF.

The chain has TRBV19 and TRBJ1-5; TRBD1 matches 9 bases. This CDR3 comprises 16 residues. In germline, CDR1 is LNHDA, CDR2 SQIVND (reference sequence). The trim removed 5 bases at V and 9 bases at J, leaving 14 bases unmatched. The CDR3 is CASSPEGTGKFWPQHF. The CDR3, as DNA: TGTGCCAGTAGTCCCGAGGGGACAGGGAAGTTTTGGCCCCAGCATTTT.

The V and J genes are TRBV4-1 and TRBJ1-1; D is unclear. V lost 3 bases and J 6 bases, leaving 14 bases between the germline ends. This CDR3 comprises 14 residues. Germline CDR1 is MGHRA and CDR2 is YSYEKL. The CDR3 nucleotides read TGCGCCAGCAGCCACCGACGCGGAACCGCTGAAGCTTTCTTT. Translating gives CASSHRRGTAEAFF.

The chain is built from TRBV27 and TRBJ2-1; TRBD1 aligns across 10 bases. The J segment lost 8 bases and the V segment lost 5 bases, leaving 15 bases of the junction unmatched. Germline-derived CDR1 and CDR2 are MNHEY and SMNVEV (reference sequence). The CDR3 has 17 residues. The CDR3 coding sequence is TGTGCCAGCAGTAGACTATCCGGGACAGGGGTACCCCATGAGCAGTTCTTC. Its translation is CASSRLSGTGVPHEQFF.

The J gene is TRBJ2-6, the V gene TRBV4-2, with 7 bases aligning to TRBD1. The CDR3 loop spans 16 amino acids. Germline values: CDR1 LGHNA, CDR2 YNFKEQ. The trim removed 4 bases at V and 2 bases at J, leaving 5 bases unmatched. The CDR3 DNA is TGTGCCAGCAGCCCCCCAGGGGGAGCTGGGGCCAACGTCCTGACTTTC. Protein: CASSPPGGAGANVLTF.

This chain uses TRBV28 with TRBJ1-1, with 9 bases matching TRBD1. The V gene's germline CDR1 is MDHEN and CDR2 SYDVKM. The V gene end was trimmed by 8 bases and the J gene end by 0 bases; junction bases not matched to a gene: 1. The CDR3 runs 13 residues. The CDR3 coding sequence is TGTGCCAGCGACAGGGGGATGAACACTGAAGCTTTCTTT. It is translated as CASDRGMNTEAFF.

V is TRBV4-2 and J is TRBJ2-7; 7 positions match TRBD2. The CDR3 has 12 amino acids. The V and J ends lost 3 bases and 7 bases, in that order; junction bases with no gene match: 3. Germline V gene sequence: CDR1 LGHNA, CDR2 YNFKEQ. This CDR3 reads CASSHPAGEQYF. The CDR3 bases are TGTGCCAGCAGCCACCCAGCGGGGGAGCAGTACTTC.

The rearrangement uses TRBV12-2 and TRBJ2-7. TRBV12-2 is listed as a pseudogene. The CDR3 has 15 amino acids. The CDR3: CASPHGTGRFGEQYF. The CDR3 region has the DNA TGTGCAAGTCCACACGGCACAGGGAGGTTTGGCGAGCAGTACTTC.

The chain carries TRBV9 and TRBJ1-3, with TRBD1 as a possible D gene (5 bases). The CDR3 consists of 16 residues. CDR1 and CDR2 from the germline V gene are SGDLS and YYNGEE. The V end was cut by 2 bases, the J end by 0 bases, with 12 bases between. Here the CDR3 reads CASSVDSRGSGNTIYF. CDR3 bases: TGTGCCAGCAGCGTCGACAGCCGGGGCTCTGGAAACACCATATATTTT.

The chain combines TRBV6-5 with TRBJ1-2; D call uncertain. The CDR3 loop spans 13 amino acids. V shed 6 bases and J shed 6 bases, with 14 bases lying between them. Germline-derived CDR1 and CDR2 are MNHEY and SVGAGI. This CDR3 reads CASSPRAWDGYTF. As DNA, the CDR3 is TGTGCCAGCAGCCCCCGGGCCTGGGATGGCTACACCTTC.

The V gene is TRBV28, the J gene TRBJ2-3; 10 bases line up with TRBD1. The CDR3 sequence is 14 residues long. V lost 6 bases, J lost 10 bases, and 10 bases stayed unmatched. Germline V CDR1 and CDR2: MDHEN, SYDVKM. DNA of the CDR3: TGTGCCAGCAGATTCCTGACAGGGGGCTTGCCGCAGTATTTT. Translated, it gives CASRFLTGGLPQYF.

The chain employs TRBV28 and TRBJ2-5; D may be TRBD1 (5 bases). The DNA end favors TRBJ2-7, so the J call may be wrong. Germline V CDR1 and CDR2: MDHEN, SYDVKM. CDR3 length: 16 residues. CDR3 sequence reads: CASSHKEGVWTYEQYF. Written as DNA, the CDR3 is TGTGCCAGCAGTCACAAGGAAGGGGTTTGGACCTACGAGCAGTACTTC.

This chain joins TRBV29-1 and TRBJ2-3, with D maybe TRBD1 (7 bases). Trimming stripped 0 bases from V and 2 bases from J, with 12 bases between. CDR3 length equals 15 residues. Germline-derived CDR1 and CDR2 are SQVTM and ANQGSEA. CDR3 in DNA: TGCAGCGTTGAAGAGGGCAGGGGGGACACAGATACGCAGTATTTT. Translation: CSVEEGRGDTDTQYF.

This rearrangement joins TRBV4-3 to TRBJ2-5; no clear D. V lost 0 bases and J lost 5, with 16 bases in between. CDR1 LGHNA and CDR2 YSLEER come from the germline V gene. This CDR3 contains 16 residues. The CDR3 is CASSQDGPKAGETQYF. The CDR3 DNA sequence: TGCGCCAGCAGCCAAGATGGCCCCAAGGCCGGGGAGACCCAGTACTTC.

V and J are TRBV7-3 and TRBJ2-5, with 7 bases identical to TRBD2. From germline, CDR1 is SGHTA and CDR2 FQGTGA. Trimming cost V 5 bases and J 4 bases; bases outside gene matches: 4. This CDR3 region has 13 residues. CDR3 residues: CASSPWGGETQYF. CDR3 in DNA: TGTGCCAGCAGCCCATGGGGGGGAGAGACCCAGTACTTC. Using reference TRBV7-3 and TRBJ2-5 for the parts outside the CDR3, the full variable domain is GAGVSQTPSNKVTEKGKYVELRCDPISGHTALYWYRQSLGQGPEFLIYFQGTGAADDSGLPNDRFFAVRPEGSVSTLKIQRTERGDSAVYLCASSPWGGETQYFGPGTRLLVL.

V and J are TRBV18 and TRBJ2-1; the match to TRBD1 covers 8 bases. Germline V gene data show CDR1 as KGHSH and CDR2 as LQKENI. The trim removed 4 bases at V and 7 bases at J, leaving 9 bases unmatched. The CDR3 spans 15 residues. This CDR3 reads CASSQGTGVLNEQFF. In DNA form, the CDR3 reads TGTGCCAGCTCACAGGGGACAGGCGTTTTAAATGAGCAGTTCTTC.

The chain has TRBV27 and TRBJ1-2, with a weak D call TRBD1 (6 bases). The CDR3 extends over 16 amino acids. V lost 2 bases, J lost 4 bases, and 17 bases lay in between. The germline gives CDR1 MNHEY, CDR2 SMNVEV (reference sequence). The CDR3 spells CASSLVGGRGSYGYTF. In nucleotides, the CDR3 is TGTGCCAGCAGTTTAGTTGGTGGCAGGGGTAGCTATGGCTACACCTTC.

J is TRBJ2-3 and V is TRBV4-3; D unresolved. V dropped 3 bases and J dropped 0 bases, with 16 bases sitting between them. The CDR3 is made up of 17 amino acids. The germline V gene encodes CDR1 LGHNA and CDR2 YSLEER. This chain's CDR3 is CASSQDLRLGSTDTQYF. The CDR3 coding sequence is TGCGCCAGCAGCCAGGATCTGCGACTGGGTAGCACAGATACGCAGTATTTT.